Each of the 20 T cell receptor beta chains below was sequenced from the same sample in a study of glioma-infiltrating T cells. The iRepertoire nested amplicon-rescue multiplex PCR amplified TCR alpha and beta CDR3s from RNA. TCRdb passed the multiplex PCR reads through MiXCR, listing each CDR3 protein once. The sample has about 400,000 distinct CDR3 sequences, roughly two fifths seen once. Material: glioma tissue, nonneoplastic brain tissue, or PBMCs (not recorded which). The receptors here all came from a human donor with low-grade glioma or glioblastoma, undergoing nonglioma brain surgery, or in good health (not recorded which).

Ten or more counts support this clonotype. The CDR3 sequence: CASSWIGFSSYNEQFF. CDR3 in DNA: TGTGCCAGCAGTTGGATAGGGTTCAGCTCCTACAATGAGCAGTTCTTC. The chain employs TRBV27 and TRBJ2-1; D is unclear. V lost 4 bases to trimming and J lost 0 bases, with 13 bases between them. Germline values: CDR1 MNHEY, CDR2 SMNVEV (reference sequence). The CDR3 loop spans 16 amino acids.

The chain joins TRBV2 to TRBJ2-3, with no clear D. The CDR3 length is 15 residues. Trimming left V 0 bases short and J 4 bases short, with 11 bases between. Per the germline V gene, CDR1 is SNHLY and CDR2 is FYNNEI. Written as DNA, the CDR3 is TGTGCCAGCAGTGAAGCGTTGGCGGCGCCAGATACGCAGTATTTT. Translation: CASSEALAAPDTQYF.

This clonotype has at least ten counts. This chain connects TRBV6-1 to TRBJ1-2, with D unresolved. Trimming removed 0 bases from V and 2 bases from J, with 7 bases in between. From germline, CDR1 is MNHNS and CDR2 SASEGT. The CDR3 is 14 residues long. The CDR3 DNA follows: TGTGCCAGCAGTGAAGCCCCCAGGAACTATGGCTACACCTTC. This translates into CASSEAPRNYGYTF.

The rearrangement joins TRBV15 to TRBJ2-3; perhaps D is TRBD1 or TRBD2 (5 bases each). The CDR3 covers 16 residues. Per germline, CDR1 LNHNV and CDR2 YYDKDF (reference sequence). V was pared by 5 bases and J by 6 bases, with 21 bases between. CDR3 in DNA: TGTGCCACCAGCGACCGCCGGGACCCCGCGTCGGATACGCAGTATTTT. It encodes CATSDRRDPASDTQYF.

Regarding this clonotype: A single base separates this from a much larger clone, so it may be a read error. The DNA for the CDR3 is TGTGCCAGCAGTTCCAGCGGGGCCGGGGACCTGTTTTTT. Its protein is CASSSSGAGDLFF. The chain has TRBV27 and TRBJ2-2, with TRBD2 matching over 7 bases. Germline CDR1 reads MNHEY; CDR2 reads SMNVEV (reference sequence). The CDR3 loop spans 13 amino acids.

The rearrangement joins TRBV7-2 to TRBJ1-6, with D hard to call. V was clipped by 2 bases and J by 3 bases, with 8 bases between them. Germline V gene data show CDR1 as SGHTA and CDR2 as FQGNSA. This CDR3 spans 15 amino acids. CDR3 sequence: CASSLFTFYNSPLHF. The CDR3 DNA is TGTGCCAGCAGCTTATTTACATTCTATAATTCACCCCTCCACTTT.

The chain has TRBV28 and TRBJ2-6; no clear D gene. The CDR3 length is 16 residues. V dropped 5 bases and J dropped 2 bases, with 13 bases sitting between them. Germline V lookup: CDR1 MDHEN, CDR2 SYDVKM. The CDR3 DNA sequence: TGTGCCAGCAGTCCCTCCCCTGGGGCTGGGGCCAACGTCCTGACTTTC. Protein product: CASSPSPGAGANVLTF.

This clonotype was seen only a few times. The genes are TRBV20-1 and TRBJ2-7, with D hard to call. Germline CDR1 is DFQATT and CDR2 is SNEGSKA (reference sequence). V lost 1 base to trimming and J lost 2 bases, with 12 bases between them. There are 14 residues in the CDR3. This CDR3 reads CSARGGANTYEQYF. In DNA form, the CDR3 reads TGCAGTGCTAGAGGCGGAGCCAACACCTACGAGCAGTACTTC.

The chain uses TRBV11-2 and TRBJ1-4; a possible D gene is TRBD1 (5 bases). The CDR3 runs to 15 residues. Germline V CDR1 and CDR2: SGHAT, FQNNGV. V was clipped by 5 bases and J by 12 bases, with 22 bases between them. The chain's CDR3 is CASSTNGGAGEELFF. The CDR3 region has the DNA TGTGCCAGCAGCACAAATGGCGGGGCGGGGGAAGAACTGTTTTTT.

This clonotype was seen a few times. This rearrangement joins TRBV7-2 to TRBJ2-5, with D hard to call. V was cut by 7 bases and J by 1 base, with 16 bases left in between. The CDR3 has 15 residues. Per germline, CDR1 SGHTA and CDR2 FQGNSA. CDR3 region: CASTRSAGPQETQYF. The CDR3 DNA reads TGTGCCAGCACCAGGTCGGCCGGGCCCCAAGAGACCCAGTACTTC.

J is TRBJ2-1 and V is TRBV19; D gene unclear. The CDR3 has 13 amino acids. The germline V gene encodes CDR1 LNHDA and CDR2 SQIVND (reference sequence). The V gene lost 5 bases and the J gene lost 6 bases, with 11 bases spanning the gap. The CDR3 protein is CASSHSGGNEQFF. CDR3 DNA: TGTGCCAGTAGTCACTCTGGTGGCAATGAGCAGTTCTTC.

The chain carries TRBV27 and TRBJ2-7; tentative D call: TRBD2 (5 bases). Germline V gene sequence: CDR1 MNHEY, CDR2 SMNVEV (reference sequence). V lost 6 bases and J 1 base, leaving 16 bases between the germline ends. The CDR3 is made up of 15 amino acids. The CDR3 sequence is CASSGWTVPSYEQYF. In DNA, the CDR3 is TGTGCCAGCAGCGGGTGGACTGTACCGTCCTACGAGCAGTACTTC.

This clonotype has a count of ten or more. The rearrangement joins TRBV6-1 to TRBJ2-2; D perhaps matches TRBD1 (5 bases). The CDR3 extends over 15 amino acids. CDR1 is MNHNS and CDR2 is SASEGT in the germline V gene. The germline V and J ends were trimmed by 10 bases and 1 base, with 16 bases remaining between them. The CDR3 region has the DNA TGTGCCATCCAGTGGGGCAGAGTGAACACCGGGGAGCTGTTTTTT. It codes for CAIQWGRVNTGELFF.

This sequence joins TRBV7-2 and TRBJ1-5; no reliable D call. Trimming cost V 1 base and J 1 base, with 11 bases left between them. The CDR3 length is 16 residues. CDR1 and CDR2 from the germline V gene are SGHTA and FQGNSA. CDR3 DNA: TGTGCCAGCAGCTTAGTAGGTGTTCAGAGCAATCAGCCCCAGCATTTT. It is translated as CASSLVGVQSNQPQHF.

The CDR3 loop reads CSGGGTAYNEQFF. CDR3 coding DNA: TGCAGTGGGGGGGGGACAGCTTACAATGAGCAGTTCTTC. The chain links TRBV20-1 to TRBJ2-1; either TRBD1 or TRBD2 may fit D (7 bases each). The CDR3 is made up of 13 amino acids. Looked up from germline, CDR1 is DFQATT and CDR2 is SNEGSKA (reference sequence). Trimming shortened V by 7 bases and J by 4 bases, and 14 bases separated the two germline ends.

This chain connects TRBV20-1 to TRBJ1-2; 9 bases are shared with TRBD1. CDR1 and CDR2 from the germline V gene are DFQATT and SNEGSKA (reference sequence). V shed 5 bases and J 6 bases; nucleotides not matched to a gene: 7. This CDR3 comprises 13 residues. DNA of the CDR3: TGCAGTGCTGTCCGGGACAGGGCTAATGGCTACACCTTC. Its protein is CSAVRDRANGYTF.

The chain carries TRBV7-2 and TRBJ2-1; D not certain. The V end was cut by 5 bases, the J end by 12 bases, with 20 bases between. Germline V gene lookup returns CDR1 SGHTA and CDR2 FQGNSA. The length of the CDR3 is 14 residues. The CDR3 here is CASSQENRWGVQFF. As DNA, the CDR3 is TGTGCCAGCAGCCAAGAAAACCGCTGGGGTGTGCAGTTCTTC.

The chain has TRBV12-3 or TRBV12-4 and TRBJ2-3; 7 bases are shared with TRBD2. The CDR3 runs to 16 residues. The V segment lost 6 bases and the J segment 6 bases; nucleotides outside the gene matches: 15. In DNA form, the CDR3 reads TGTGCCAGCAGCGTATTGGGTGGCGGGGGTGAGGATACGCAGTATTTT. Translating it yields CASSVLGGGGEDTQYF.

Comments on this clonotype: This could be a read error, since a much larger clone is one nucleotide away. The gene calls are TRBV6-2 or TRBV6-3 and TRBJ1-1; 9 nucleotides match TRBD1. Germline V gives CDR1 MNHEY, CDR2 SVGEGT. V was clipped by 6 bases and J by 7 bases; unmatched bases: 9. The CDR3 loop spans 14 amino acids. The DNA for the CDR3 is TGTGCCAGCAGGGGGACAGGGAGAACAAATGAAGCTTTCTTT. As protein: CASRGTGRTNEAFF.

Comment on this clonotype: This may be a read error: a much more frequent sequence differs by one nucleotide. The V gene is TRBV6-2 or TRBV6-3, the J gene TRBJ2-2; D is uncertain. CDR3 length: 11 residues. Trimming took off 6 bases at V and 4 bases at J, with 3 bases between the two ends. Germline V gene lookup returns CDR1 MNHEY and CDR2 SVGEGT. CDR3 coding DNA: TGTGCCAGCAGAATCACCGGGGAGCTGTTTTTT. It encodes CASRITGELFF.